The 20 T cell receptor beta chains given below trace back to one sample, sequenced in a study of glioma-infiltrating T cells after dendritic cell vaccination. Profiling relied on immunoSEQ multiplex PCR, and the TCRdb table lists in-frame clones only, not all of them. The table includes fewer than 85,000 clones, around 86% detected once. The time point was: after dendritic cell vaccination, including at tumor progression/relapse. Source: blood, taken after dendritic cell vaccination. The receptors were gathered from a human donor with glioblastoma.

The chain uses TRBV5-1 and TRBJ2-1; 12 bases agree with TRBD2. The germline CDR1 and CDR2 sequences are SGHRS and YFSETQ. The V segment lost 0 bases and the J segment 6 bases; nucleotides outside the gene matches: 7. CDR3 size: 17 residues. The CDR3 nucleotides are TGCGCCAGCAGCTTGGCCAAGGCTAGCGGGGGGGGCAATGAGCAGTTCTTC. It is translated as CASSLAKASGGGNEQFF.

The chain links TRBV7-8 to TRBJ1-3; the D is unclear. The germline gives CDR1 SGHVS, CDR2 FQNEAQ. The CDR3 loop spans 15 amino acids. V was pared by 4 bases and J by 0 bases, with 10 bases between. The CDR3 sequence is CASSSAEYSGNTIYF. The CDR3 region has the DNA TGTGCCAGCAGCTCCGCAGAATACTCTGGAAACACCATATATTTT.

The chain is built from TRBV7-9 and TRBJ1-1, with D perhaps TRBD1 (6 bases). Germline V gene lookup returns CDR1 SEHNR and CDR2 FQNEAQ (reference sequence). V was cut by 6 bases and J by 7 bases, with 12 bases left in between. The CDR3 runs to 12 residues. The CDR3 region is CASSRDIFEAFF. In DNA form, the CDR3 reads TGTGCCAGCAGTAGGGACATCTTTGAAGCTTTCTTT.

The rearrangement joins TRBV19 to TRBJ1-2, with D maybe TRBD1 (5 bases). Germline lookup yields CDR1 LNHDA and CDR2 SQIVND (reference sequence). This CDR3 comprises 14 residues. With 2 bases removed from V and 4 bases from J, the gap between germline ends came to 11 bases. The CDR3 reads CASSIRGSGYGYTF. CDR3 sequence (DNA): TGTGCCAGTAGTATAAGGGGATCGGGCTATGGCTACACCTTC.

The chain carries TRBV5-4 and TRBJ2-2; possibly TRBD2 for D (7 bases). Per germline, CDR1 SGHNT and CDR2 YYREEE (reference sequence). The CDR3 length is 17 residues. Trimming pared 1 base from V and 6 bases from J, leaving 19 bases between. In DNA form, the CDR3 reads TGTGCCAGCAGCTTGCTTCTAGGGGGGGATGAGTCCGGGGAGCTGTTTTTT. Its protein is CASSLLLGGDESGELFF.

This CDR3 reads CASSLSGTVFYGYTF. DNA for the CDR3: TGTGCCAGCAGTTTATCGGGGACAGTTTTCTATGGCTACACCTTC. The chain has TRBV27 and TRBJ1-2; 7 positions match TRBD1. This CDR3 is built from 15 residues. CDR1 is MNHEY and CDR2 is SMNVEV in the germline V gene (reference sequence). Trimming took 0 bases from V and 4 from J; bases not matched to a gene: 5.

The rearrangement links TRBV7-6 to TRBJ2-1; 10 bases agree with TRBD2. The junction had 13 bases not matched to a gene; V was cut back by 4 bases and J by 1 base. The CDR3 contains 19 residues. The germline CDR1 and CDR2 sequences are SGHVS and FNYEAQ. CDR3 DNA sequence: TGTGCCAGCAGCTCGCGGCCTAGCGGGGGTTACCCTTCCTACAATGAGCAGTTCTTC. Amino acid sequence: CASSSRPSGGYPSYNEQFF.

The rearrangement joins TRBV5-1 to TRBJ1-1; D perhaps matches TRBD1 (6 bases). The CDR3 sequence is 14 residues long. Trimming removed 1 base from V and 3 bases from J, with 10 bases in between. The germline CDR1 and CDR2 sequences are SGHRS and YFSETQ. The CDR3 protein is CASSLTQGYTEAFF. Written as DNA, the CDR3 is TGCGCCAGCAGCTTGACTCAGGGGTACACTGAAGCTTTCTTT.

The chain links TRBV6-4 to TRBJ2-1; 9 bases fit TRBD1. The CDR3 runs to 14 residues. Trimming at V came to 6 bases and at J to 8 bases, leaving 8 bases not matched to a gene. Per germline, CDR1 MRHNA and CDR2 SNTAGT. The CDR3 protein is CASRRDRVSHEQFF. The DNA for the CDR3 is TGTGCCAGCAGGCGGGACAGGGTTTCCCATGAGCAGTTCTTC.

This chain links TRBV9 with TRBJ1-2; D is undetermined. The CDR3 consists of 15 residues. Germline V CDR1 and CDR2: SGDLS, YYNGEE. The V end lost 0 bases, the J end lost 1 base, and 10 bases lay between the germline ends. CDR3 protein: CASSVDGVYNYGYTF. The CDR3 DNA reads TGTGCCAGCAGCGTAGACGGGGTATATAACTATGGCTACACCTTC.

There are a few counts of this clone. The chain employs TRBV5-1 and TRBJ1-3; D uncertain. CDR1 is SGHRS and CDR2 is YFSETQ in the germline V gene. The CDR3 length is 16 residues. V lost 0 bases and J lost 2, with 12 bases in between. CDR3 sequence: CASSLATGGTGNTIYF. CDR3 DNA: TGCGCCAGCAGCTTGGCGACGGGAGGGACTGGAAACACCATATATTTT.

This chain links TRBV27 with TRBJ2-5, with 9 positions matching TRBD2. CDR1 is MNHEY and CDR2 is SMNVEV in the germline V gene (reference sequence). There are 16 residues in the CDR3. Germline trimming cut 8 bases from V and 1 base from J; bases unmatched to any gene: 11. The CDR3, as DNA: TGTGCCAGCTCGCCACTAGCGGGCTTAATCCAAGAGACCCAGTACTTC. Its protein product is CASSPLAGLIQETQYF.

The V gene is TRBV19, the J gene TRBJ2-7; D is uncertain. The length of the CDR3 is 14 residues. Trimming took off 6 bases at V and 0 bases at J, with 12 bases between the two ends. In germline, CDR1 is LNHDA, CDR2 SQIVND (reference sequence). The CDR3 sequence: CASRAQPISYEQYF. The CDR3 nucleotides read TGTGCCAGTAGGGCACAGCCCATCTCCTACGAGCAGTACTTC.

V and J are TRBV5-1 and TRBJ1-2; possible D gene TRBD1, 5 bases. The V end was cut by 4 bases, the J end by 4 bases, with 17 bases between. CDR3 length: 15 residues. Per the germline V gene, CDR1 is SGHRS and CDR2 is YFSETQ. CDR3 in DNA: TGCGCCAGCAGCGCCGGAGGGGTGGGGCCCTATGGCTACACCTTC. Translation: CASSAGGVGPYGYTF.

The DNA of the CDR3 is TGCGCCAGCAGCTTGGAGGGGATCAACCAAGAGACCCAGTACTTC. It codes for CASSLEGINQETQYF. The rearrangement uses TRBV5-1 and TRBJ2-5; D is possibly TRBD1 (5 bases). This CDR3 has 15 residues. Germline CDR1 reads SGHRS; CDR2 reads YFSETQ. V was shortened by 0 bases and J by 0 bases, with 9 bases between the two germline ends.

The genes are TRBV30 and TRBJ1-4, with 8 positions matching TRBD1. CDR3 size: 14 residues. Germline CDR1 and CDR2: GTSNPN and SVGIG (reference sequence). The ends lost 2 bases at V and 7 bases at J; junction bases unmatched: 6. The CDR3 sequence is CAWSTGQGGEKLFF. CDR3 nucleotide sequence: TGTGCCTGGAGTACCGGACAGGGTGGTGAAAAACTGTTTTTT.

The rearrangement joins TRBV2 to TRBJ2-7, with 9 nucleotides matching TRBD1. The CDR3 runs 14 residues. V was clipped by 2 bases and J by 5 bases; unmatched bases: 4. The germline V gene encodes CDR1 SNHLY and CDR2 FYNNEI. The CDR3 DNA follows: TGTGCCAGCAGTGAAATGACAGGGGGGAACGAGCAGTACTTC. It translates to CASSEMTGGNEQYF.

The J gene is TRBJ2-7, the V gene TRBV15; tentatively, D is TRBD2 (5 bases). Germline values: CDR1 LNHNV, CDR2 YYDKDF (reference sequence). The V end was cut by 0 bases, the J end by 3 bases, with 12 bases between. CDR3 length: 15 amino acids. This CDR3 reads CATSRDRAGLYEQYF. The CDR3 DNA follows: TGTGCCACCAGCAGAGATCGCGCAGGACTCTACGAGCAGTACTTC.

This clone showed up just once. The chain carries TRBV19 and TRBJ2-7; 8 bases fit TRBD1. There are 14 residues in the CDR3. Per the germline V gene, CDR1 is LNHDA and CDR2 is SQIVND (reference sequence). The ends lost 6 bases at V and 1 base at J; junction bases unmatched: 5. The CDR3 region is CASRDRDRSYEQYF. The CDR3 coding sequence is TGTGCCAGTAGGGACCGGGACAGGTCCTACGAGCAGTACTTC.

The chain carries TRBV7-2 and TRBJ2-7; no definite D call. Germline loops: CDR1 SGHTA, CDR2 FQGNSA. With 4 bases removed from V and 3 bases from J, the gap between germline ends came to 10 bases. The CDR3 consists of 13 residues. CDR3 residues: CASSSRHLYEQYF. The CDR3 DNA sequence: TGTGCCAGCAGCTCCAGACACCTCTACGAGCAGTACTTC.